This is a list of T cell receptor beta chains from one sample in a study of cytomegalovirus exposure and HLA in healthy donors. The protocol was immunoSEQ multiplex PCR, while the TCRdb copy is restricted to in-frame clones and leaves out a portion. The sample shows 150,000 to 200,000 clones, around 86% of them seen only once. Sequencing was carried out using PBMCs. The receptors were gathered from a woman aged 18-29 years in good health and CMV-seronegative. Each CDR3 is given with its conserved first and last residue. Each record gives: CDR3 length, clone size, J gene, D gene, V gene, CDR3 DNA, CDR3 protein. The D gene is left open where the match is weak. Size tells how often a clone was seen (once, few, many) or the class of an expanded clone, and some rows leave it out.

>15|NA|TRBJ2-1|NA|TRBV19
TGTGCCAGTAGTATACTAACGGCGCCGGGCAATGAGCAGTTCTTC
CASSILTAPGNEQFF
>15|NA|TRBJ2-7|TRBD2|TRBV11-2
TGTGCCAGCAGCTTATACGGCGGGGGAACCTACGAGCAGTACTTC
CASSLYGGGTYEQYF
>17|NA|TRBJ1-6|NA|TRBV5-1
TGCGCCAGCAGCTGGACAGTCGGAAGCTCCTATAATTCACCCCTCCACTTT
CASSWTVGSSYNSPLHF
>14|NA|TRBJ1-1|NA|TRBV7-2
TGTGCCAGCAGCTTACAAGGCGGGAACACTGAAGCTTTCTTT
CASSLQGGNTEAFF
>14|few|TRBJ1-1|NA|TRBV6-5
TGTGCCAGCAGTTACCCCTCGAGGGCCTCTGAAGCTTTCTTT
CASSYPSRASEAFF
>15|NA|TRBJ2-1|NA|TRBV9
TGTGCCAGCAGCTCAGCAGGGACTCCTTCCGATGAGCAGTTCTTC
CASSSAGTPSDEQFF
>16|NA|TRBJ1-1|TRBD1|TRBV5-4
TGTGCCAGCAGCTACCCGGGACAGGGGTTGAACACTGAAGCTTTCTTT
CASSYPGQGLNTEAFF
>13|NA|TRBJ2-2|NA|TRBV11-3
TGTGCCAGCAGCTTCAGTCTCGTCGGGGAGCTGTTTTTT
CASSFSLVGELFF
>14|NA|TRBJ2-1|TRBD1|TRBV27
TGTGCCAGCAGGACAGGGAGCTCCTACAATGAGCAGTTCTTC
CASRTGSSYNEQFF
>16|NA|TRBJ2-1|TRBD1|TRBV7-8
TGTGCCAGCAGCTTGATGGCCGGACAGGGGTACAATGAGCAGTTCTTC
CASSLMAGQGYNEQFF
>14|NA|TRBJ2-7|TRBD2|TRBV14
TGTGCCAGCAGCCCGCTTGCCGGGAGGTACGAGCAGTACTTC
CASSPLAGRYEQYF
>14|NA|TRBJ1-2|NA|TRBV6-1
TGTGCCAGCAGTGTATCGGGGGATAACTATGGCTACACCTTC
CASSVSGDNYGYTF
>20|NA|TRBJ2-7|TRBD2|TRBV5-1
TGCGCCAGCAGCTTGTATTCGTCCAGCGGGGCTACCATTAGCTCCTACGAGCAGTACTTC
CASSLYSSSGATISSYEQYF
>19|NA|TRBJ1-1|TRBD1|TRBV5-1
TGCGCCAGCAGCTCCGGGACAGGGGGCCGAATACACCGAGGCACTGAAGCTTTCTTT
CASSSGTGGRIHRGTEAFF
>14|NA|TRBJ1-5|TRBD1|TRBV6-1
TGTGCCAGCAGGCCGGGACAGGGGAATCAGCCCCAGCATTTT
CASRPGQGNQPQHF
>13|NA|TRBJ2-3|NA|TRBV5-1
TGCGCCAGCAGCCAGGCGCCTACAGATACGCAGTATTTT
CASSQAPTDTQYF
>14|NA|TRBJ2-7|NA|TRBV9
TGTGCCAGCAGCGCCCGGGACACATCTGATGAGCAGTACTTC
CASSARDTSDEQYF
>16|NA|TRBJ2-7|TRBD2|TRBV5-1
TGCGCCAGCAGCGCGGGACTAGCGGGAGGCTACTACGAGCAGTACTTC
CASSAGLAGGYYEQYF
>12|NA|TRBJ2-6|NA|TRBV30
TGTGCCTGGACAGTGGGGGCCAACGTCCTGACTTTC
CAWTVGANVLTF
>15|once|TRBJ2-2|TRBD1|TRBV6-5
TGTGCCAGCAGCTACATCACAGGGGGTAGGAGGGAGCTGTTTTTT
CASSYITGGRRELFF
>15|NA|TRBJ1-2|TRBD1|TRBV2
TGTGCCAGCAGCGCCGACAGGGGGCGATTGAATGGCTACACCTTC
CASSADRGRLNGYTF
>14|NA|TRBJ2-3|NA|TRBV2
TGTGCCAGCACGTTATTTACTAGCACAGATACGCAGTATTTT
CASTLFTSTDTQYF
>15|NA|TRBJ2-7|NA|TRBV6-5
TGTGCCAGCAGCTATAGCAGGGAGGCGTCCTACGAGCAGTACTTC
CASSYSREASYEQYF
>15|NA|TRBJ2-5|NA|TRBV7-2
TGTGCCAGCAGCTTAGCGTCCACTAGTCGGGGTGAGCAGTACTTC
CASSLASTSRGEQYF
>16|once|TRBJ2-7|NA|TRBV6-1
TGTGCCAGCAGTGAAGTTACCGGGACTCCTTCCTACGAGCAGTACTTC
CASSEVTGTPSYEQYF
>14|NA|TRBJ2-7|NA|TRBV10-3
TGTGCCATCAGTGCCGGGACTACACTCGGGGGCGAGCACTTC
CAISAGTTLGGEHF
>14|few|TRBJ2-7|NA|TRBV6-1
TGTGCCAGCAGTGCCGGACTTGAGGCCTACGAGCAGTACTTC
CASSAGLEAYEQYF
>11|NA|TRBJ2-1|NA|TRBV30
TGTGCCTGGCTGACAGTCGATGAGCAGTTCTTC
CAWLTVDEQFF
>14|NA|TRBJ1-3|TRBD1|TRBV5-1
TGCGCCAGCAGCTTGGGGGACAGAGGAAACACCATATATTTT
CASSLGDRGNTIYF
>15|NA|TRBJ2-1|TRBD2|TRBV7-9
TGTGCCAGCAGTTATAGCGGGGGGTCCGGCGATGAGCAGTTCTTC
CASSYSGGSGDEQFF
>15|NA|TRBJ2-2|NA|TRBV7-2
TGTGCCAGCAGCTCCCCGACTCGGAACACCGGGGAGCTGTTTTTT
CASSSPTRNTGELFF
>15|NA|TRBJ2-1|TRBD1|TRBV10-3
TGTGCCATCAGTGAACAACAGGGGGGCCGGGGTGAGCAGTTCTTC
CAISEQQGGRGEQFF
>15|NA|TRBJ2-2|NA|TRBV7-8
TGTGCCAGCAGCGCCAGGCCCGGAGGGACCGGGGAGCTGTTTTTT
CASSARPGGTGELFF
>14|NA|TRBJ1-3|NA|TRBV6-5
TGTGCCAGCAGAGCTTTTAGCTCTGGAAACACCATATATTTT
CASRAFSSGNTIYF
>12|NA|TRBJ2-2|NA|TRBV15
TGTGCCACCAGCAGGGTGAGCGGGGAGCTGTTTTTT
CATSRVSGELFF
>16|NA|TRBJ1-1|NA|TRBV5-3
TGTGCCAGAAGTTCGACGGTACGGCTCTTCGGGACTGAAGCTTTCTTT
CARSSTVRLFGTEAFF
>15|NA|TRBJ2-3|NA|TRBV9
TGTGCCAGCAGCGCTAGACTAGGGGGCGCAGATACGCAGTATTTT
CASSARLGGADTQYF
>13|NA|TRBJ2-7|NA|TRBV2
TGTGCCAGCAGCGATGTCGGGACTTGGGAGCAGTACTTC
CASSDVGTWEQYF
>12|NA|TRBJ1-2|NA|TRBV6-5
TGTGCCAGCAGTTGGCCAGGCGATGGCTACACCTTC
CASSWPGDGYTF